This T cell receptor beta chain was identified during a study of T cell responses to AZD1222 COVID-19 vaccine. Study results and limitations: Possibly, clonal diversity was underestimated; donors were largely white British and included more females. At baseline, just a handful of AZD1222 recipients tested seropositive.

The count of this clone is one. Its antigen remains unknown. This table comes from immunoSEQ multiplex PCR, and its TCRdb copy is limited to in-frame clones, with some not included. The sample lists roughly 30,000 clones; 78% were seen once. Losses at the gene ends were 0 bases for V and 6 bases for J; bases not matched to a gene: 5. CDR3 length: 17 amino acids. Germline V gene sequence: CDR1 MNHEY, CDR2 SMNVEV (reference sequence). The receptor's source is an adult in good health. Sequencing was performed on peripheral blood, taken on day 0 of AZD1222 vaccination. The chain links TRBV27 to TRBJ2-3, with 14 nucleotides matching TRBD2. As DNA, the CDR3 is TGTGCCAGCAGTTTATCGGGGGGACTAGCGGGAGTCGATACGCAGTATTTT. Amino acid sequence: CASSLSGGLAGVDTQYF.